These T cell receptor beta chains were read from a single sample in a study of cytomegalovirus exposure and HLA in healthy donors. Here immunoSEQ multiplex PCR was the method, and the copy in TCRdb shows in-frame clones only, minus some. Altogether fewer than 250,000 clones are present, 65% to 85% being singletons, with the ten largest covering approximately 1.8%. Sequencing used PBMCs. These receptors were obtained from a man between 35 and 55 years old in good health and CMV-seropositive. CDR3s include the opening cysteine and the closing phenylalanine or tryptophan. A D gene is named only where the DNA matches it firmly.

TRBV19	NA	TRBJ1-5	CASSFGRTFSNQPQHF
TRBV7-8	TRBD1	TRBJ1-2	CASSLEDRGDYGYTF
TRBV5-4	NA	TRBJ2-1	CASSLTGVRSNEQFF
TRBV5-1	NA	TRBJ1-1	CASSLRGTDTEAFF
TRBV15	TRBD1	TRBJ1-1	CATSRGTGQGGGKGEAFF
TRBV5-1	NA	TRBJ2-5	CATAGEIWETQYF
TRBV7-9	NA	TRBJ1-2	CASSPDWQDYYGYTF
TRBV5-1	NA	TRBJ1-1	CASRAQGRTEAFF
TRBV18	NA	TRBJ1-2	CASSGGVYGYTF
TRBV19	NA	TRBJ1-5	CASSRSAKEPQHF
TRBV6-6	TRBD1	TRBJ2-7	CASSYTDRESYEQYF
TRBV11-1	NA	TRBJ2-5	CASAENRVIQVETQYF
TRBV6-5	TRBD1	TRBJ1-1	CASSYDPRDRSTEAFF
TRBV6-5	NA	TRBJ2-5	CASRRTLQETQYF
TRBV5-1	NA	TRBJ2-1	CASRKTVDEQFF
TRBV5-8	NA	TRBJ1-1	CASSWGVLGNTEAFF
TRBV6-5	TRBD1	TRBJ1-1	CASSWGTGAAFF
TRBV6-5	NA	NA	CASSYSAGSEQYF